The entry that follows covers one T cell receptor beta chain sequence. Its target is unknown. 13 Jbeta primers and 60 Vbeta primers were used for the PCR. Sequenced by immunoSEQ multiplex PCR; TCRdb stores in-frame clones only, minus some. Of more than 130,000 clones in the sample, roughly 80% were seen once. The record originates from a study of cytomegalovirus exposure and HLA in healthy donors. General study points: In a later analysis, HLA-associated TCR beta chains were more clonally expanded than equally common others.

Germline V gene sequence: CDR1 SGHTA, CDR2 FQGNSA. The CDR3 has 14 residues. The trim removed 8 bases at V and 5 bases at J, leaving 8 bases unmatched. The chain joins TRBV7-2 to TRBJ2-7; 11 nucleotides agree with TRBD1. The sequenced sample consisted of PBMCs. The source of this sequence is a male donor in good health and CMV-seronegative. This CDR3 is CASSRDRGSHEQYF. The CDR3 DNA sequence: TGTGCCAGCTCACGGGACAGGGGGTCCCACGAGCAGTACTTC.